This T cell receptor beta chain was sequenced for a study of blood T cell repertoires in COVID-19. CDR1 and CDR2 (germline): LGHNA, YSLEER. V was shortened by 0 bases and J by 4 bases, with 4 bases between the two germline ends. The CDR3 is 13 amino acids. This clone was seen a few times. Sequencing used immunoSEQ multiplex PCR; TCRdb keeps in-frame clones, though not all of them. The table lists about 75,000 clones, roughly 86% of them singletons, with 5% to 6.5% in the top ten. The sequence was collected from a woman between 45 and 60 years old with acute or convalescent COVID-19. The V and J genes are TRBV4-3 and TRBJ1-5; D is unresolved. The sequenced material came from peripheral blood. The DNA of the CDR3 is TGCGCCAGCAGCCAAGAGGCAAATCAGCCCCAGCATTTT. Translating gives CASSQEANQPQHF.